This T cell receptor beta chain was identified during a study of blood T cell repertoires in COVID-19. Study summary: There were acute and convalescent COVID-19 samples, and they came from the United States, Italy and Spain.

Some clones are missing from TCRdb's copy, which holds only in-frame ones; the method was immunoSEQ multiplex PCR. In the table there are about 250,000 clones, 87% of which are singletons. The CDR3 sequence is 16 residues long. J gave up 9 bases and V 3 bases, and 12 bases lay outside the gene matches. The germline CDR1 and CDR2 sequences are SGHDN and FVKESK. The clonotype was recovered from a man between 18 and 35 years old with active or convalescent COVID-19. Sequencing input: peripheral blood. The chain carries TRBV14 and TRBJ2-1; 9 bases are shared with TRBD2. The CDR3 here is CASSQALGGRAIEQFF. Written as DNA, the CDR3 is TGTGCCAGCAGCCAGGCGCTCGGCGGGAGGGCTATTGAGCAGTTCTTC.